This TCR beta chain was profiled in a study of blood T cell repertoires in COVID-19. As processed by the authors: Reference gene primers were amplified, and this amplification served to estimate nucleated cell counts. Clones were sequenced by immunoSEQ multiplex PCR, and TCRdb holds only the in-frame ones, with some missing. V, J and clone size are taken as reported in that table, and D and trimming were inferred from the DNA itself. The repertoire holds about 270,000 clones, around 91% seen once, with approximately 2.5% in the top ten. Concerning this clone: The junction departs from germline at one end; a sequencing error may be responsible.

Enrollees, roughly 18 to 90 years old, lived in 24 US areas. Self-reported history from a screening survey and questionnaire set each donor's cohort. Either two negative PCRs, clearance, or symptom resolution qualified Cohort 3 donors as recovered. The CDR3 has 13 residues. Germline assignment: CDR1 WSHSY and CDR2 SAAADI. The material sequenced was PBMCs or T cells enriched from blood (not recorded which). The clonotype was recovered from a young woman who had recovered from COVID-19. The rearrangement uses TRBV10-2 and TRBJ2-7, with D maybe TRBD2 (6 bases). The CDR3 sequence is CASSESARGLQHF. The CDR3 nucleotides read TGCGCCAGCAGTGAGTCAGCTCGGGGACTGCAACACTTC.